A selection of T cell receptor beta chains follows, all from one sample in a study of OX40 agonist ivuxolimab in advanced cancers. TCRdb keeps only in-frame clones here, not all; method: immunoSEQ multiplex PCR. This table has approximately 98,000 clones, 75% to 95% appearing once. Sequenced here: CD4+ or CD8+ T cells sorted from blood, sampled in a trial of the OX40 agonist ivuxolimab. Receptors originate from an adult with an advanced solid tumor such as melanoma, head and neck, liver or kidney cancer. CDR3s include the opening cysteine and the closing phenylalanine or tryptophan. Fields, in order: D gene, clone size, J gene, V gene, CDR3 protein, CDR3 DNA. D genes are given only for firm matches. Size is omitted from some rows. Given values are once, few, many or a class for expanded clones.

. . TRBJ2-7 TRBV7-2 CASSSGLSYEQYF TGTGCCAGCAGCTCTGGACTTTCCTACGAGCAGTACTTC
. . TRBJ1-6 TRBV2 CASSEPYNSPLHF TGTGCCAGCAGTGAGCCCTATAATTCACCCCTCCACTTT
. few TRBJ2-3 TRBV7-3 CASSSTPGGTDTQYF TGTGCCAGCAGCTCTACCCCCGGGGGCACAGATACGCAGTATTTT
TRBD1 . TRBJ1-1 TRBV5-6 CASSYRTGGEFTEAFF TGTGCCAGCAGCTATCGGACAGGGGGCGAATTCACTGAAGCTTTCTTT
TRBD1 . TRBJ1-1 TRBV2 CASSDDRVTLGAFF TGTGCCAGCAGTGACGACAGGGTGACGCTTGGAGCTTTCTTT
. . TRBJ2-5 TRBV7-3 CASSQRAGETQYF TGTGCCAGCAGCCAAAGAGCGGGAGAGACCCAGTACTTC
. . TRBJ2-7 TRBV18 CASSPPGGSGDEQYF TGTGCCAGCTCACCACCCGGAGGCAGTGGAGACGAGCAGTACTTC
. . TRBJ2-1 TRBV9 CASSSRLGYNEQFF TGTGCCAGCAGCTCACGACTAGGCTACAATGAGCAGTTCTTC
TRBD1 . TRBJ2-7 TRBV2 CASMPGTGGDEQYF TGTGCCAGCATGCCCGGGACAGGGGGAGACGAGCAGTACTTC
TRBD2 . TRBJ2-7 TRBV19 CASSIGAGPSYEQYF TGTGCCAGTAGTATAGGAGCGGGGCCCTCCTACGAGCAGTACTTC
TRBD1 . TRBJ2-3 TRBV12-5 CASGLGDRADTQYF TGTGCTAGTGGTTTGGGGGACAGAGCAGATACGCAGTATTTT
TRBD2 . TRBJ2-5 TRBV29-1 CSVAGGGVQETQYF TGCAGCGTTGCGGGCGGGGGGGTCCAAGAGACCCAGTACTTC
. . TRBJ1-2 TRBV29-1 CSVPRPSTESFYGYTF TGCAGCGTCCCACGGCCGTCCACAGAGAGCTTCTATGGCTACACCTTC
. few TRBJ2-5 TRBV29-1 CSVELMVGSETQYF TGCAGCGTTGAACTAATGGTAGGGAGCGAGACCCAGTACTTC
TRBD1 . TRBJ2-1 TRBV11-3 CASSFAGGLGDEQFF TGTGCCAGCAGCTTTGCAGGGGGTTTGGGGGATGAGCAGTTCTTC
TRBD2 . TRBJ2-5 TRBV7-6 CASSLGTSGPYGETQYF TGTGCCAGCAGCTTAGGGACTAGCGGGCCATATGGGGAGACCCAGTACTTC
. . TRBJ2-7 TRBV6-5 CASSLTARPYEQYF TGTGCCAGCAGTCTGACAGCACGTCCCTACGAGCAGTACTTC
. . TRBJ2-1 TRBV7-9 CASSLEGGVEQFF TGTGCCAGCAGCTTGGAAGGAGGGGTTGAGCAGTTCTTC
TRBD1 . TRBJ1-2 TRBV6-5 CASSRIQGGYGYTF TGTGCCAGCAGCAGAATACAGGGGGGCTATGGCTACACCTTC
. . TRBJ2-1 TRBV6-5 CASSAFAGGEQFF TGTGCCAGCAGTGCCTTCGCTGGGGGTGAGCAGTTCTTC
TRBD2 few TRBJ2-1 TRBV2 CASGQRETKINEQFF TGTGCCAGCGGGCAGCGGGAGACCAAGATCAATGAGCAGTTCTTC
. . TRBJ2-5 TRBV19 CASSRGGQETQYF TGTGCCAGTAGTAGGGGTGGACAAGAGACCCAGTACTTC
. . TRBJ2-5 TRBV7-9 CASSLTRAVEIQETQYF TGTGCCAGCAGCCTAACCCGGGCGGTCGAGATCCAAGAGACCCAGTACTTC
. . TRBJ2-2 TRBV6-6 CASSDILVGELFF TGTGCCAGCAGTGACATTTTGGTCGGGGAGCTGTTTTTT
. . TRBJ2-7 TRBV7-9 CASSLEAGAYEQYF TGTGCCAGCAGCTTAGAGGCTGGTGCCTACGAGCAGTACTTC
. . TRBJ2-1 TRBV11-3 CASSSAQGSYNEQFF TGTGCCAGCAGCTCCGCCCAGGGCTCCTACAATGAGCAGTTCTTC
TRBD2 . TRBJ2-7 TRBV9 CASSVGSAGVVEQYF TGTGCCAGCAGCGTAGGATCAGCGGGAGTCGTCGAGCAGTACTTC
. . TRBJ2-1 TRBV19 CASSIDSSTRYNNEQFF TGTGCCAGTAGTATAGATTCTAGCACACGGTACAACAATGAGCAGTTCTTC
. . TRBJ2-3 TRBV21-1 CASSKGVRGADTQYF TGTGCCAGCAGCAAAGGGGTGAGGGGGGCAGATACGCAGTATTTT
. . TRBJ2-3 TRBV6-6 CASTMRGSSTDTQYF TGTGCCAGCACCATGCGCGGATCTAGCACAGATACGCAGTATTTT
. . TRBJ2-2 TRBV4-1 CASSQAWAANTGELFF TGCGCCAGCAGCCAAGCCTGGGCAGCGAACACCGGGGAGCTGTTTTTT
TRBD2 . TRBJ2-3 TRBV30 CAWSVRGTRGADTQYF TGTGCCTGGAGTGTACGGGGGACTAGAGGCGCAGATACGCAGTATTTT
. . TRBJ1-1 TRBV5-1 CASSLVARVNTEAFF TGCGCCAGCAGCTTGGTGGCTCGGGTGAACACTGAAGCTTTCTTT
TRBD2 . TRBJ2-3 TRBV7-3 CASSLNPPAGGSDTQYF TGTGCCAGCAGCTTAAACCCCCCGGCGGGGGGGTCAGATACGCAGTATTTT
. . TRBJ2-7 TRBV7-2 CASSTSFSYEQYF TGTGCCAGCTCCACTAGCTTTTCCTACGAGCAGTACTTC
. . TRBJ1-1 TRBV7-2 CASSLAGTGRSEFEAFF TGTGCCAGCAGCTTAGCAGGGACCGGGCGTTCGGAGTTTGAAGCTTTCTTT
. . TRBJ2-7 TRBV10-3 CAISESRTIAEEQYF TGTGCCATCAGTGAGTCTCGGACCATAGCGGAAGAGCAGTACTTC
TRBD2 . TRBJ2-3 TRBV5-4 CASSLWTSGSASTDTQYF TGTGCCAGCAGCCTCTGGACTAGCGGGAGCGCGAGCACAGATACGCAGTATTTT
TRBD1 . TRBJ1-6 TRBV4-1 CASSQERTGGNSPLHF TGCGCCAGCAGCCAAGAGAGGACAGGGGGTAATTCACCCCTCCACTTT
TRBD1 . TRBJ1-1 TRBV2 CASKGQGDTEAFF TGTGCCAGCAAGGGACAGGGGGACACTGAAGCTTTCTTT
TRBD2 . TRBJ2-7 TRBV6-5 CASSRSGGPYEQYF TGTGCCAGCAGCCGGAGCGGGGGGCCCTACGAGCAGTACTTC
. . TRBJ2-2 TRBV6-6 CASTPQRNTGELFF TGTGCCAGCACCCCCCAGAGGAACACCGGGGAGCTGTTTTTT